This T cell receptor beta chain was captured by sequencing in a study of blood T cell repertoires in COVID-19. Original analysis: Estimates of nucleated cell counts were drawn from the amplification of reference gene primers. Data came from immunoSEQ multiplex PCR; TCRdb stores just in-frame clones and leaves some out. The V and J calls and clone size are taken from that table; D and trimming were inferred from the DNA. The sample comprises approximately 280,000 clones, approximately 88% of which are singletons, and more than 1.1% rests with the top ten. Trimming took 6 bases from V and 1 from J, leaving 17 bases between them. The CDR3 sequence is 16 residues long. Germline-derived CDR1 and CDR2 are MDHEN and SYDVKM. Seattle-derived patients entered the study during active infection and were followed longitudinally.

This clonotype originated in a human donor with COVID-19, enrolled during active disease. The donor label of this sample is uncertain. The sample consisted of peripheral blood. The chain couples TRBV28 to TRBJ2-3; tentative D call: TRBD1 (6 bases). CDR3 residues: CASRHLTGKGTDTQYF. The CDR3 DNA reads TGTGCCAGCAGACATCTAACAGGGAAGGGCACAGATACGCAGTATTTT.